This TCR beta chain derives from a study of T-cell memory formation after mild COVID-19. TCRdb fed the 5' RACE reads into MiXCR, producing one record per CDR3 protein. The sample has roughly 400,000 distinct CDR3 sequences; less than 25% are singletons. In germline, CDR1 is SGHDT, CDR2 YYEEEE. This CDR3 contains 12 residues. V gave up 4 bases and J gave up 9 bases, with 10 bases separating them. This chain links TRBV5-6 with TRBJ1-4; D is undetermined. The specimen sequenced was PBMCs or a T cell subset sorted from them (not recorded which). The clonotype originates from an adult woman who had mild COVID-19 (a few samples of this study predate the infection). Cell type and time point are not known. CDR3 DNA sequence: TGTGCCAGCAGCGTGACTCGCCAAAAACTGTTTTTT. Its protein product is CASSVTRQKLFF.